This T cell receptor (beta chain) comes out of a study of cytomegalovirus exposure and HLA in healthy donors (dated by TCRdb to the late 2010s). Study-wide context: A later analysis indicated that the roughly 120 validation repertoires were generated on the platform also employed for the 650 to 850 repertoires of the first cohort. The aim of the study was to test whether cataloging public T cell receptors could identify signatures of past pathogen exposure. Along with the roughly 700-subject first cohort, a separate validation cohort of approximately 110 different subjects was used. To predict cytomegalovirus infection status, the study combined high-throughput TCR immunosequencing, statistical association of individual TCRs with disease status, and machine learning.

The donors were included in the validation cohort of 120 subjects, a group kept apart from the roughly 670-subject first cohort. The library was made by the immunoSEQ multiplex PCR assay. The source study handled its data this way. To diagnose cytomegalovirus status from the catalog of TCR beta chain sequences, a statistical classification framework was built. TCRdb holds this immuneACCESS table with in-frame rearrangements only. Some clones are missing; in checked studies, unresolved V genes explain under half, and the rest has no known cause. V, J and clone size are those of that table, while D and trimming were read from the DNA. Recorded for this sample are about 64,000 clones; 80% to 90% of them occurred a single time. Around 1.7% of the sample is held by the ten biggest clonotypes. Overall study results and their limits: While some public TCRs were present in many individuals, most TCR sequences turned up only very rarely across donors. In the study, approximately 160 TCR beta chains were listed as associated with cytomegalovirus. Cytomegalovirus status was reported to be diagnosed by the classifier with high specificity and sensitivity in both the original and validation cohorts. The validation cohort had no HLA typing available for a later analysis, so co-occurrence within that cohort was assessed over all 120 or so repertoires. Of the cluster scores, 90% to 95% were above 0 in a later analysis, which found that TCRs clustered in the first cohort also tended to co-occur in the 95 to 150 validation repertoires. In vitro tests confirmed that a few of the cytomegalovirus-associated TCR beta chains recognize cytomegalovirus antigens. The authors suggested that the approach could potentially be generalized to other disease states and immunological phenotypes.

V is shortened by 3 bases, J by 4 bases, and the region joining them spans 15 bases. Counted from cysteine to phenylalanine, this CDR3 has 16 amino acids. The retained sequence is limited to the CDR3, 48 bases, with the frame set at the first base. The germline V gene encodes CDR1 KGHSH and CDR2 LQKENI. A note on this clone: Its antigen has not been determined. The sample holds no much larger clone one base away, and base qualities are not on file.

The V gene is TRBV18 and the J gene is TRBJ2-2; tentative D gene TRBD1, with 6 bases matching. Sequenced: PBMCs. This TCR came from a woman aged 18-29 years in good health and CMV-seronegative. The bases read TGTGCCAGCTCACCGGGATCTGGACAGACCACCGGGGAGCTGTTTTTT. Translated, this gives CASSPGSGQTTGELFF.